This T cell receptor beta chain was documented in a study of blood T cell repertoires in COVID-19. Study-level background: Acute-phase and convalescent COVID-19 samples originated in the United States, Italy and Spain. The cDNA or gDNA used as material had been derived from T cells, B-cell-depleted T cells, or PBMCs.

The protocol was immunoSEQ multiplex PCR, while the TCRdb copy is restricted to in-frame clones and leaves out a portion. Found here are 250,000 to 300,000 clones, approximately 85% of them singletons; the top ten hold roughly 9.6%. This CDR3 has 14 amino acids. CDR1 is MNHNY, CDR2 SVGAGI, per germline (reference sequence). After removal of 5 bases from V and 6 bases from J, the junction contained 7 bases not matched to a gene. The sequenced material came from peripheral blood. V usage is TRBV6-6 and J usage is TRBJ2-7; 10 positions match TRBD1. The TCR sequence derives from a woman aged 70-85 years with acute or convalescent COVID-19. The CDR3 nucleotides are TGTGCCAGCAGTCGCTGGGACAGGGGAGGCGAGCAGTACTTC. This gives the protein CASSRWDRGGEQYF.